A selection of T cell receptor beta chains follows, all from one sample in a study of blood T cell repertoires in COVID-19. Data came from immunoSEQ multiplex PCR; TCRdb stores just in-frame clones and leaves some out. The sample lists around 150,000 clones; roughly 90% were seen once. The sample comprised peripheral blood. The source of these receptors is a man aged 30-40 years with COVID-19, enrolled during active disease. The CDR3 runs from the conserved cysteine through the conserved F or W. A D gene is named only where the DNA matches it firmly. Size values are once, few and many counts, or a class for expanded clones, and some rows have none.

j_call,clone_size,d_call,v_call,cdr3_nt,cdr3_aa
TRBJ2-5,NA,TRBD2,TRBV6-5,TGTGCCAGCAGTTACTCGGGCGTAGCGGGGGGGCGTCAGTACTTC,CASSYSGVAGGRQYF
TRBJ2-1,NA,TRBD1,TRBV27,TGTGCCAGCAGCCCGTGGGACAGGGGAAATGAGCAGTTCTTC,CASSPWDRGNEQFF
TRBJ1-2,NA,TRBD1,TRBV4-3,TGCGCCAGCAGCCAAGATGGTCAAGGACAGGGGGATGGCTACACCTTC,CASSQDGQGQGDGYTF
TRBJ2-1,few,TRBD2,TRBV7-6,TGTGCCAGCAGCTTAGACTCCGGGACTAGCGGGGGCTACAATGAGCAGTTCTTC,CASSLDSGTSGGYNEQFF
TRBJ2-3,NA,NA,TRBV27,TGTGCCAGCAGTCTCACTCGGGTAGATACGCAGTATTTT,CASSLTRVDTQYF
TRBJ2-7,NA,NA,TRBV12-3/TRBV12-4,TGTGCCAGCAGTGGAGGCGGATACGAGCAGTACTTC,CASSGGGYEQYF
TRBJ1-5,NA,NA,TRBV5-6,TGTGCCAGCAGCTTGAGGGGAAGCAATCAGCCCCAGCATTTT,CASSLRGSNQPQHF
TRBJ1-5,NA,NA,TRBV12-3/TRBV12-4,TGTGCCAGCATGCGGGGGAACTATCAGCCCCAGCATTTT,CASMRGNYQPQHF
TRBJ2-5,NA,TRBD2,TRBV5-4,TGTGCCAGCAGCTTTCGACTACTAGCGGGGGGAGAGACCCAGTACTTC,CASSFRLLAGGETQYF
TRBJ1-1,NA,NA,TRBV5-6,TGTGCCAGCAGCCACGATTTGACAGGTGGCGCTTTCTTT,CASSHDLTGGAFF
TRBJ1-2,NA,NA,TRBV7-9,TGTGCCAGCAGCTTAGCGGGCAGGGGCGACGGCTACACCTTC,CASSLAGRGDGYTF
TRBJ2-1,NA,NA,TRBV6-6,TGTGCCAGCAGTTATGGAGGCCCCTACAATGAGCAGTTCTTC,CASSYGGPYNEQFF
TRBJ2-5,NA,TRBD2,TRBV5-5,TGTGCCAGCAGCCTCTGGGGAGGGCAAGAGACCCAGTACTTC,CASSLWGGQETQYF
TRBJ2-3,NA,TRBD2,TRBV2,TGTGCCAGCAGGTTGAGTAGACTAGCGGGGCAGGATACGCAGTATTTT,CASRLSRLAGQDTQYF
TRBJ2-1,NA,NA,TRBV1,TGCACCAGCAGCCAATCGGGGGACTACAATGAGCAGTTCTTC,CTSSQSGDYNEQFF
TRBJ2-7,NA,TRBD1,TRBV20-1,TGCAGTGCTAGTCCCGGGACAGCAAGCTCCTACGAGCAGTACTTC,CSASPGTASSYEQYF
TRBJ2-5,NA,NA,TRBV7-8,TGTGCCAGCAGCTTATATTGGGGCCAACAAGAGACCCAGTACTTC,CASSLYWGQQETQYF
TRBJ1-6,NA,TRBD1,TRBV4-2,TGTGCCAGCAGCCAAGAATATGGGACAGCTAATTCACCCCTCCACTTT,CASSQEYGTANSPLHF
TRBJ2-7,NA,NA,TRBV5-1,TGCGCCAGCAGCTTGGATACCCCGCCGGTCGAGCAGTACTTC,CASSLDTPPVEQYF
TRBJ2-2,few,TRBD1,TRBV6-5,TGTGCCAGCACCCCAGGGGGAACCGGGGAGCTGTTTTTT,CASTPGGTGELFF
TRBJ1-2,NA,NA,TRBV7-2,TGTGCCAGCAGCTTAATCAGGGCTGGCTACACCTTC,CASSLIRAGYTF
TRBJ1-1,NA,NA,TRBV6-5,TGTGCCAGCAGTTACGGGGGGTTGAACACTGAAGCTTTCTTT,CASSYGGLNTEAFF
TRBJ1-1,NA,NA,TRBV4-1,TGCGCCAGCAGCCCTTACCAGGCGATGAACACTGAAGCTTTCTTT,CASSPYQAMNTEAFF
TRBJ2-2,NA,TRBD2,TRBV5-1,TGCGCCAGCAGCGACCGCGGGACTAGTGTAACCGGGGAGCTGTTTTTT,CASSDRGTSVTGELFF
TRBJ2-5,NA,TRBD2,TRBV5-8,TGTGCCAGCAGCGGACTAGCGGGAGGGGGCCAGTACTTC,CASSGLAGGGQYF
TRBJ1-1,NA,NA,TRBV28,TGTGCCCTAACCCGGCGGAAGAACACTGAAGCTTTCTTT,CALTRRKNTEAFF
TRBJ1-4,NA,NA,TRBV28,TGTGCCAGCAGCACAGCCTTACCCCAAAAGTCAACTAATGAAAAACTGTTTTTT,CASSTALPQKSTNEKLFF
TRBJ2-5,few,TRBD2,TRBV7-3,TGTGCCAGCAGCTTAGCCGGGACTAGCCAAGAGACCCAGTACTTC,CASSLAGTSQETQYF
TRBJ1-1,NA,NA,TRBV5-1,TGCGCCAGCAGAAAGACAGGTGGAAGCACTGAAGCTTTCTTT,CASRKTGGSTEAFF
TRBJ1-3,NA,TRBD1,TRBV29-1,TGCAGCGTTGAGAGGGGGCCTGGAAACACCATATATTTT,CSVERGPGNTIYF
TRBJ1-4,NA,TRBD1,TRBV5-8,TGTGCCAGCAGCATCTGGGACAGGGCTGGTGAAAAACTGTTTTTT,CASSIWDRAGEKLFF
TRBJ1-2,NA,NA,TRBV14,TGTGCCAGCAGCCAGCGGGACCTAACTAACTATGGCTACACCTTC,CASSQRDLTNYGYTF
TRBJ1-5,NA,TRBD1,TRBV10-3,TGTGCCATCAGTGAGCGGGGGTTGACAGGGGGCGAGATGCAGCCCCAGCATTTT,CAISERGLTGGEMQPQHF
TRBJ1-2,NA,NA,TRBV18,TGTGCCAGCTCACCTGGAGGAGATTCCTATGGCTACACCTTC,CASSPGGDSYGYTF
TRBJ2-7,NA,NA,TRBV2,TGTGCCAGCAGTGAAGGGGCGGAGGTCGGGAGTTCCTACGAGCAGTACTTC,CASSEGAEVGSSYEQYF
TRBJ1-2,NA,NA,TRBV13,TGTGCCAGCAGAAAACAGGGAAACTATGGCTACACCTTC,CASRKQGNYGYTF
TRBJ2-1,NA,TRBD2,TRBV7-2,TGTGCCAGCAGCTCCAGGACTAGCGGAGTTTCCTACAATGAGCAGTTCTTC,CASSSRTSGVSYNEQFF
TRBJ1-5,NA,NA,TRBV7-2,TGTGCCAGCAGCTTAGGACCCGACAGTTCCCAGCCCCAGCATTTT,CASSLGPDSSQPQHF
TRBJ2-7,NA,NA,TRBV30,TGTGCCTGGAGTCAGGGAATTGCGACAGAGCAGTACTTC,CAWSQGIATEQYF
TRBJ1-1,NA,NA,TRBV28,TGTGCCAGCAGGACCCTCACGGAGGTGACTGAAGCTTTCTTT,CASRTLTEVTEAFF
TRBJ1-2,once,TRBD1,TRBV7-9,TGTGCCAGCAGCTTCGGGACAGCTAACTATGGCTACACCTTC,CASSFGTANYGYTF
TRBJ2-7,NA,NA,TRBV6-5,TGTGCCAGCAGTTACAGCATTGGGGGCTCTTCGTACGAGCAGTACTTC,CASSYSIGGSSYEQYF
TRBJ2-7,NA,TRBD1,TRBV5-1,TGCGCCAGCAGCACACAGGGGAACACCTACGAGCAGTACTTC,CASSTQGNTYEQYF
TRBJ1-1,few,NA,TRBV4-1,TGCGCCACCGGGAACCCTGGCACCAGATTCACTGAAGCTTTCTTT,CATGNPGTRFTEAFF
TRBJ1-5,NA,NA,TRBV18,TGTGCCAGCTCACCACGGCCGAGGGAGAATCAGCCCCAGCATTTT,CASSPRPRENQPQHF
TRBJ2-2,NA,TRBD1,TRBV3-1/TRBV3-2,TGTGCCAGCGGGGCCGGGACAGGGAAGGGGACCGGGGAGCTGTTTTTT,CASGAGTGKGTGELFF
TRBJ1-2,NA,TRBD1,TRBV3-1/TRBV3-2,TGTGCCAGCAGCCCGGGACAGAACTATGGCTACACCTTC,CASSPGQNYGYTF
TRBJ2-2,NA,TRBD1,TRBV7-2,TGTGCCAGCAGCTTGGGTCCGGACGGGACAGTGAACACCGGGGAGCTGTTTTTT,CASSLGPDGTVNTGELFF
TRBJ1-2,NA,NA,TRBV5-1,TGCGCCAGCAGCGTGGATCCGGGCGGGGGAGCTAACTATGGCTACACCTTC,CASSVDPGGGANYGYTF
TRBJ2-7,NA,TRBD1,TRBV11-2,TGTGCCAGCAGCTCCCCCACCGGGACAGGGAACTACGAGCAGTACTTC,CASSSPTGTGNYEQYF
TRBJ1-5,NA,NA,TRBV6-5,TGTGCCAGCAGGCTACTAGGGGGAGATGGTCAGCCCCAGCATTTT,CASRLLGGDGQPQHF
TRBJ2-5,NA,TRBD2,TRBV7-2,TGTGCCAGCAGCGGGAGGAGCGGGAGCGGGGAGACCCAGTACTTC,CASSGRSGSGETQYF
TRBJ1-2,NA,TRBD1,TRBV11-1,TGTGCCAGCAGCCCCCGGGACAGGGGGTACTATGGCTACACCTTC,CASSPRDRGYYGYTF
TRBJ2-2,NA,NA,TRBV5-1,TGCGCCAGCAGCTTGATCAGGGGGGACACCGGGGAGCTGTTTTTT,CASSLIRGDTGELFF
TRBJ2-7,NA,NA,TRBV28,TGTGCCAGCAGTTTACCGGGGAACTACGAGCAGTACTTC,CASSLPGNYEQYF
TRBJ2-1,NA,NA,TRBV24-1,TGTGCCACCAGTGATTACGGTAGTTCCTACAATGAGCAGTTCTTC,CATSDYGSSYNEQFF
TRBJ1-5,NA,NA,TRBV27,TGTGCCAGCAGTTTATGGAGGGGATATCAGCCCCAGCATTTT,CASSLWRGYQPQHF
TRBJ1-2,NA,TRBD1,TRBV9,TGTGCCAGCAGCGCGAGGGACAGGGCAGGGGCTAACTATGGCTACACCTTC,CASSARDRAGANYGYTF
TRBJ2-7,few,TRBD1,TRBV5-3,TGTGCCAGAAGTCAGGAAGGGACAGGGCCCTACGAGCAGTACTTC,CARSQEGTGPYEQYF
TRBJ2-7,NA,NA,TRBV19,TGTGCCAGTAGTATCATTGGGCAGGTCGCTGTTGACGAGCAGTACTTC,CASSIIGQVAVDEQYF